This note documents a single TCR beta chain sequence. Its antigen is still unknown. Being one base from a much bigger clone, this may be a read error. No conserved phenylalanine or tryptophan ends this CDR3, so it is likely a read error. Receptor amplification or capture employed PCR. Sequencing was carried out with a NextSeq 500. Bulk TCR libraries were generated as previously described, with the TCR primers listed in Table S5 used. Purification of total RNA was performed with the Qiagen AllPrep DNA/RNA kit. Reads from multiple sequencing runs of the same library were pooled before analysis. In the source study's methods: Reads were retained only if the reads had an exact TCR constant sequence, and the retained reads were trimmed to 150 nt and grouped according to their 12-nt molecular barcodes. Reads within each barcode group were sub-clustered using a 15% Levenshtein threshold, and quality-weighted consensus sequences were constructed for each RNA molecule. Non-functional sequences were discarded, and so were lower-count sequences lying one edit away from another sequence. Based on a fit of two negative binomial distributions, barcode sub-clusters having less than 20% of the maximum read count were discarded. TCRdb passed the public sequencing reads through fastp at Q25 and MiXCR, retaining productive beta sequences. Each entry merges the rows of one CDR3 protein and shows their most common DNA and genes. The V and J calls reflect TCRdb's pipeline rather than the authors' work. Present in this sample are more than 450,000 distinct CDR3 sequences, roughly 25% of which were seen just once. Together, the top ten hold 0.76% of the sample.

This record comes from a study of molecular identifiers for immune sequencing clone quantification (dated by TCRdb to the late 2010s). With respect to the entire study: For a replicate experiment, RNA from 20,000 or 100,000 naive CD8 T cells was divided into five aliquots, and four of the five aliquots were sequenced. This methods study used CD8 T cells to benchmark TCR RNA copy counting and molecular-identifier clustering-based TCR repertoire sequencing (MIDCIRS). General findings and caveats noted by the study authors: About 3 recovered TCR RNA copies per cell were obtained by modeling, versus approximately 10 by digital PCR, implying a capture efficiency of about 30%. Identical TCR molecules sharing a barcode could cause highly expanded clone sizes to be underestimated. The naive libraries included spiked-in Jurkat TCR RNA (fewer than eleven copies' worth), and this RNA is not part of the donor repertoire. In CMV-specific effector cells, clones with more than 20 RNA copies contained over 97% of molecules, whereas in naive cells such clones contained under 1% of molecules. When barcode sub-clustering was left out, chimeric consensus sequences inflated TCR diversity, with chimeras reaching as high as 47%. Spiked-in Jurkat TCR RNA equivalent to a single cell was reported to be detectable even among approximately 900,000 naive CD8 T cells.

Libraries of naive CD8 T cells were built from anywhere between about 20,000 and 1,000,000 sorted cells, with 10%, 30% or 50% of the purified RNA used. On a BD FACSAria II, naive CD8 T cells were FACS-sorted as CD8+CD4-CCR7+CD45RA+ and collected into RLT Plus buffer. Approximately eleven TCR copies' worth of Jurkat RNA were spiked into roughly 17,000-1,100,000 naive CD8 T cell samples to test detection sensitivity. CD8 T cells were enriched with RosetteSep CD8+ T Cell Enrichment Cocktail and Ficoll-Paque, followed by ACK red cell lysis. Compared with germline, V lacks 5 bases and J lacks 4 bases; bases without a gene match: 6. The germline V gene gives CDR1 as MNHEY and CDR2 as SVGEGT. The CDR3 sequence runs 14 residues, both termini included. The only DNA kept is the CDR3, 42 bases in frame from the first base.

Sequencing used naive CD8+ T cells from blood, with Jurkat cell RNA spiked in. Sample cell subset or site, as interpreted from the label and publication: FACS-sorted CD8+CD4-CCR7+CD45RA+ naive T cells. The receptor was derived from a human donor in good health. Some libraries in this study had Jurkat cell RNA spiked in. Recombination linked TRBV6-2 or TRBV6-3 to TRBJ2-3; 7 central nucleotides agree with TRBD2. The CDR3 protein is CASSLSGNSDTQYS. DNA sequence: TGTGCCAGCAGTCTGAGCGGGAACTCAGATACGCAGTATTCT.